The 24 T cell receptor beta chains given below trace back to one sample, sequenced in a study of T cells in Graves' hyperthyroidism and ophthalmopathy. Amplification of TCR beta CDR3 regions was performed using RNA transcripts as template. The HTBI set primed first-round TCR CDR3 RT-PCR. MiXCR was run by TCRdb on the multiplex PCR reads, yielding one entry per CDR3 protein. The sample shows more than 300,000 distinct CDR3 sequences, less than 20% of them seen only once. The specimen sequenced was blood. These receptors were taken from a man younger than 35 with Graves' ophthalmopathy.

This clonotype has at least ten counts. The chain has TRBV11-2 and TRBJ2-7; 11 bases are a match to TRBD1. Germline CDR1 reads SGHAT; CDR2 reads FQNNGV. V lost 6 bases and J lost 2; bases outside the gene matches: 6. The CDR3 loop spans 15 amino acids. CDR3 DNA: TGTGCCAGCAGAAACCCGGGACAGGGGGCCTACGAGCAGTACTTC. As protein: CASRNPGQGAYEQYF. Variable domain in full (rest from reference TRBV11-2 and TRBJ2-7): EAGVAQSPRYKIIEKRQSVAFWCNPISGHATLYWYQQILGQGPKLLIQFQNNGVVDDSQLPKDRFSAERLKGVDSTLKIQPAKLEDSAVYLCASRNPGQGAYEQYFGPGTRLTVT.

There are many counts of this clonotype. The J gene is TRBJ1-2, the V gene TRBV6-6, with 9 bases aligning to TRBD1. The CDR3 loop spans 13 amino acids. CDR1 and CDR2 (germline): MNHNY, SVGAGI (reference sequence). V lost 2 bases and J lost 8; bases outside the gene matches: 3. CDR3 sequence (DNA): TGTGCCAGCAGTTACCGGACAGGGGTCGGCTACACCTTC. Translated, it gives CASSYRTGVGYTF.

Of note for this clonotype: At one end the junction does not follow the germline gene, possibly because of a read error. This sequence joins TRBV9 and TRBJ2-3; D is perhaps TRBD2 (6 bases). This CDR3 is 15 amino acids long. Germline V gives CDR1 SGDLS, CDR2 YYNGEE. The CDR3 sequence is CTSSVGGGSSDTQYF. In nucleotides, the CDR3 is TGTACCAGCAGCGTGGGGGGAGGTAGTTCCGATACGCAGTATTTT.

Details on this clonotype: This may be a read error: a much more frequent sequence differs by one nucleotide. CDR3 sequence (DNA): TGTGACAGCAGTGGCAGACAGGCTGGAAACACCATATATTTT. Translated: CDSSGRQAGNTIYF. The J gene is TRBJ1-3, the V gene TRBV12-3 or TRBV12-4, with D possibly being TRBD1 (6 bases). The CDR3 extends over 14 amino acids.

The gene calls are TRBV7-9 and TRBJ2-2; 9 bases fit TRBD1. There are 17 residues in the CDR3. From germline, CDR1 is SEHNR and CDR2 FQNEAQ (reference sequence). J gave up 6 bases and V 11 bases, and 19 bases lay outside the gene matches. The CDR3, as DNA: TGTGCCCCCCAGCACTATCCCGGGACAGGGAAGGCCGGGGAGCTGTTTTTT. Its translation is CAPQHYPGTGKAGELFF.

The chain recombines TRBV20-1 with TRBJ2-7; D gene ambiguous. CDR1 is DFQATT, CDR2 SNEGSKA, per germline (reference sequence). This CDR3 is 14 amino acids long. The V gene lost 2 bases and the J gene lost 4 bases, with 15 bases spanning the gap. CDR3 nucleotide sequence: TGCAGTGCTAGAACCGACAAAACTTGGTACGAGCAGTACTTC. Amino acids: CSARTDKTWYEQYF.

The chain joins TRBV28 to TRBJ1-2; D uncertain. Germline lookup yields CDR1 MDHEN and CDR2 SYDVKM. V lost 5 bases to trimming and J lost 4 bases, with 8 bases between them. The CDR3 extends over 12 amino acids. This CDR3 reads CASSLRVYGYTF. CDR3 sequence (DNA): TGTGCCAGCAGTCTCCGGGTCTATGGCTACACCTTC.

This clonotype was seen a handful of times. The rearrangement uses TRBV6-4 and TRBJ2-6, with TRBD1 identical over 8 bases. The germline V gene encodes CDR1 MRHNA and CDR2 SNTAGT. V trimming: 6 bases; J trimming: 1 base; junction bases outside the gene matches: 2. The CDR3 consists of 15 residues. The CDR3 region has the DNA TGTGCCAGCAGCCGGGACAGGTCTGGGGCCAACGTCCTGACTTTC. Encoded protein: CASSRDRSGANVLTF.

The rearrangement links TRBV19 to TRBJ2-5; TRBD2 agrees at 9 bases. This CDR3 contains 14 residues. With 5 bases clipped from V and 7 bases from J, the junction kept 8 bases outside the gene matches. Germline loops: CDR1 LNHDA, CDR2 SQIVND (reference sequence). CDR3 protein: CASSSPSGKGTQYF. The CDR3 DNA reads TGTGCCAGTAGTTCGCCTAGCGGGAAGGGGACCCAGTACTTC.

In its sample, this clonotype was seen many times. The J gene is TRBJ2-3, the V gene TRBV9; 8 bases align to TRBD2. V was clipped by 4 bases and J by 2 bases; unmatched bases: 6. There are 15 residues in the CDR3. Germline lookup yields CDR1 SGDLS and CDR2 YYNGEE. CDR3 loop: CASSLERGPTDTQYF. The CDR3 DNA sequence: TGTGCCAGCAGCCTCGAGCGGGGGCCCACAGATACGCAGTATTTT.

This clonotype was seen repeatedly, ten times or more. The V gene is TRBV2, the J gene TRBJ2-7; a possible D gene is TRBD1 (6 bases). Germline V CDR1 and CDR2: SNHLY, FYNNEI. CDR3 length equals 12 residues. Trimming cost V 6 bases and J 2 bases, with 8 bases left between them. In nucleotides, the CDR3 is TGTGCCAGCAGCAGGACAGCCTACGAGCAGTACTTC. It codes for CASSRTAYEQYF. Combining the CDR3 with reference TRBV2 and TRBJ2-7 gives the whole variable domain EPEVTQTPSHQVTQMGQEVILRCVPISNHLYFYWYRQILGQKVEFLVSFYNNEISEKSEIFDDQFSVERPDGSNFTLKIRSTKLEDSAMYFCASSRTAYEQYFGPGTRLTVT.

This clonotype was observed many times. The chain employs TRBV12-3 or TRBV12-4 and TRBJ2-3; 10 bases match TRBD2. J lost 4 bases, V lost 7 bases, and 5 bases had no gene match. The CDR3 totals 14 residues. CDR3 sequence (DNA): TGTGCCAGCAAAAGCGGGGGGGCTTCAGATACGCAGTATTTT. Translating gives CASKSGGASDTQYF.

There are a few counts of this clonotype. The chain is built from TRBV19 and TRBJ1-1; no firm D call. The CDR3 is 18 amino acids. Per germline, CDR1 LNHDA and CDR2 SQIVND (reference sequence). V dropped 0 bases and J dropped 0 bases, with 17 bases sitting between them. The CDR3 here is CASSIDLTDRVMNTEAFF. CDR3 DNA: TGTGCCAGTAGTATAGATCTAACAGATCGCGTGATGAACACTGAAGCTTTCTTT.

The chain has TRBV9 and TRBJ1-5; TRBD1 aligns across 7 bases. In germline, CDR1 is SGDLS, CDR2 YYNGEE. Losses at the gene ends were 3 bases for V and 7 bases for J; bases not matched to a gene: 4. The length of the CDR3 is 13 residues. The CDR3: CASSAGGEQPQHF. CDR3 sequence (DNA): TGTGCCAGCAGCGCAGGGGGGGAGCAGCCCCAGCATTTT.

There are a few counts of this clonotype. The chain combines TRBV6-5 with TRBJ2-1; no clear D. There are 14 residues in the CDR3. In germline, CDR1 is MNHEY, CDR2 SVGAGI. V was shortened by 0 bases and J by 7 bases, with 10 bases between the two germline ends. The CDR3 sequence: CASSYSRHLNEQFF. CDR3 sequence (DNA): TGTGCCAGCAGTTACTCGCGCCATCTTAATGAGCAGTTCTTC.

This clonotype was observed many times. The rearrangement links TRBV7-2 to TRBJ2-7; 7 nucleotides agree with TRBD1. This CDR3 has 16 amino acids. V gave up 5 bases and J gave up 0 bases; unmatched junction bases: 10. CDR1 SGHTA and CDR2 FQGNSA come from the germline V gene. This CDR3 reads CASSALGTDSSYEQYF. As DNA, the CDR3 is TGTGCCAGCAGCGCCCTAGGGACAGATAGCTCCTACGAGCAGTACTTC.

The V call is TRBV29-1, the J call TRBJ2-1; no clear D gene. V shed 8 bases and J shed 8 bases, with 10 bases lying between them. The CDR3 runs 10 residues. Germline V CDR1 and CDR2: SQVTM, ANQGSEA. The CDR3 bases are TGCAGCACCCGGCAGGATGAGCAGTTCTTC. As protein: CSTRQDEQFF.

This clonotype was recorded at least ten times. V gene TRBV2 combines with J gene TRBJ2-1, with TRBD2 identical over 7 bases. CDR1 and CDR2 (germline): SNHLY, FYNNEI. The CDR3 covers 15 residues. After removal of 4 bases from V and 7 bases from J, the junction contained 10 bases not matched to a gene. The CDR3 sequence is CASSGTTGGRNEQFF. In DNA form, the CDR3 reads TGTGCCAGCAGTGGGACGACGGGGGGTAGGAATGAGCAGTTCTTC.

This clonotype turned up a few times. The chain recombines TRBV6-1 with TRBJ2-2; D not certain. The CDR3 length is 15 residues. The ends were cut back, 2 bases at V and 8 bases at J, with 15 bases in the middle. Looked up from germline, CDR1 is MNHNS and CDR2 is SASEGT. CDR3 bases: TGTGCCAGCAGTGAATTAGTACGGACGACTGGGGAGCTGTTTTTT. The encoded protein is CASSELVRTTGELFF.

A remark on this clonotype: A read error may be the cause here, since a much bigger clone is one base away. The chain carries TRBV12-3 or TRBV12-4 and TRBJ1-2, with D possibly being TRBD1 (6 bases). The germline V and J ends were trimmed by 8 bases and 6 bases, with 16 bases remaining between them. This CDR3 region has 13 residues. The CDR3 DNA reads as TGTGCCAGCGGTTATTCAGGGGAGGATGGCTACACCTTC. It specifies CASGYSGEDGYTF.

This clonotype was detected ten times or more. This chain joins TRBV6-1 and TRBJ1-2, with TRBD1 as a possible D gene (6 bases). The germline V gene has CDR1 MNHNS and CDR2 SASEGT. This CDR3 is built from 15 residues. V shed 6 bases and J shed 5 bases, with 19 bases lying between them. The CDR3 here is CASRLQAQGGYGYTF. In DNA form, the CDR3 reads TGTGCCAGCAGACTCCAAGCACAGGGAGGATATGGCTACACCTTC.

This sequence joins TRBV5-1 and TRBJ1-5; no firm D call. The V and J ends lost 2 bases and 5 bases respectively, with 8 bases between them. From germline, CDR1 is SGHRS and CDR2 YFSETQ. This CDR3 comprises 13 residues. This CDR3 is CASSFNFDQPQHF. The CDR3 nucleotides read TGCGCCAGCAGCTTTAATTTTGATCAGCCCCAGCATTTT. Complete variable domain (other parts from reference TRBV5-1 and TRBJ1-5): KAGVTQTPRYLIKTRGQQVTLSCSPISGHRSVSWYQQTPGQGLQFLFEYFSETQRNKGNFPGRFSGRQFSNSRSEMNVSTLELGDSALYLCASSFNFDQPQHFGDGTRLSIL.

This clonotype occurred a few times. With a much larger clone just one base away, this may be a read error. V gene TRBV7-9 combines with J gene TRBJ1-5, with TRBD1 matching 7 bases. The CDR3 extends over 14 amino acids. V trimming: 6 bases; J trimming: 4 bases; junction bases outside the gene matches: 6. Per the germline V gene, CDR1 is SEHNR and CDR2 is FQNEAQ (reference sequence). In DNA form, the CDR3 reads TGTGCCAGCAGGGTCGGGACAGAGAATCAGCCCCAGCATTTT. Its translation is CASRVGTENQPQHF.

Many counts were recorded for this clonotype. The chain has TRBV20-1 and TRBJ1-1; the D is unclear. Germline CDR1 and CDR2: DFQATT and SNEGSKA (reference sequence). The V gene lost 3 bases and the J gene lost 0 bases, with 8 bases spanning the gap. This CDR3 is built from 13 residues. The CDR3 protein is CSASFHVNTEAFF. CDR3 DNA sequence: TGCAGTGCTAGTTTTCATGTGAACACTGAAGCTTTCTTT.